The following is a TCR beta chain sequence with its context. Its cognate antigen has yet to be identified. No much larger clone exists at a distance of one base, and base qualities are not known. This entry comes from a study of T-cell reconstitution after alpha-beta-depleted transplantation in children (dated by TCRdb to 2016 to 2018). Looking at the study overall: T-cell immune reconstitution after TCRalphabeta/CD19-depleted allogeneic hematopoietic cell transplantation in children was quantitatively tracked in the study by means of TCR repertoire profiling.

CDR1 LGHNA and CDR2 YSLEER were looked up in the germline V gene. The CDR3, from cysteine to phenylalanine, totals 14 residues. The kept DNA is CDR3 alone, 42 bases in frame from the first base. V was cut back by 1 base and J by 5 bases, leaving a gap of 9 bases between them. The library relied on PCR. TCRdb records Illumina HiSeq 2500 as the sequencer. Molecular barcoding was employed in the preparation of TCR libraries, with unique molecular identifiers being used to normalize TCRbeta repertoire quantification. The public reads were quality trimmed at Q25 with fastp and then assembled into clones with MiXCR by TCRdb, keeping productive beta chains. All rows with the same CDR3 protein become a single entry with the most common DNA and genes. This sample gives some 300,000 distinct CDR3 sequences in total; about 9.3% of them show up just once. The top ten constitute 2% to 2.5% of the sample.

The receptor comes from a human donor who donated a stem cell graft to a child with acute lymphoblastic leukemia. The source was PBMCs from the stem cell graft donor, collected from the stem cell graft. The chain was built from TRBV4-3 and TRBJ2-1; the D gene lacks a confident call. The nucleotide sequence reads as follows: TGCGCCAGCAGCCAAGTACTATACGACAATGAGCAGTTCTTC. It translates as CASSQVLYDNEQFF.